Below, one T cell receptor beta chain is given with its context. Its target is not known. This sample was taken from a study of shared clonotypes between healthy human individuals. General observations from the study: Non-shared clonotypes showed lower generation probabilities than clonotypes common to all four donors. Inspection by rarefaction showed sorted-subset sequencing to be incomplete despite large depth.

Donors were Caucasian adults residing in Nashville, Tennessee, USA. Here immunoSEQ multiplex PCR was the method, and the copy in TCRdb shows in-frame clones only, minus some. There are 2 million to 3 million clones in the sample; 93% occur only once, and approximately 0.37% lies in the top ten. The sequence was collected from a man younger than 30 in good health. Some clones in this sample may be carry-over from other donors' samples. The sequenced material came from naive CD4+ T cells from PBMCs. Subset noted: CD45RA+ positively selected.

CDR3 protein: CASSETATGGSNYGYTF. CDR3 bases: TGCGCCAGCAGTGAAACCGCGACAGGGGGCAGTAACTATGGCTACACCTTC. V gene TRBV10-2 combines with J gene TRBJ1-2; 10 bases fit TRBD1. Losses at the gene ends were 3 bases for V and 1 base for J; bases not matched to a gene: 8. CDR3 length: 17 residues. Germline CDR1 reads WSHSY; CDR2 reads SAAADI.